These T cell receptor beta chains were read from a single sample in a study of identical twins. TCRdb reprocessed the 5' RACE reads via MiXCR and lists one record per CDR3 protein. Among about 520,000 distinct CDR3 sequences, about 20% were seen once, and the ten largest hold around 1%. These data were also filed under a second study, of T cells expressing NK-cell markers.

Sequenced: CD4+ T cells sorted from blood. The receptors were gathered from a woman under 30 in good health. CDR3s include the opening cysteine and the closing phenylalanine or tryptophan. Each record gives: D gene, CDR3 length, clone size, V gene, J gene, CDR3 DNA, CDR3 protein. A D gene is named only where the DNA matches it firmly. Part of the rows lack a size; the others show once, few, many or a class for expanded clones.

NA,11,NA,TRBV10-3,TRBJ1-1,TGTGCCATCAGCCCCGGCACTGAAGCTTTCTTT,CAISPGTEAFF
TRBD2,15,NA,TRBV20-1,TRBJ2-7,TGCAGTGCTAGAGATCACGCGGGAGGGAGGTACGAGCAGTACTTC,CSARDHAGGRYEQYF
TRBD2,15,NA,TRBV20-1,TRBJ2-5,TGCAGTGCTAGAAGTTGGCCGGGGGGACTAGAGACCCAGTACTTC,CSARSWPGGLETQYF
NA,13,NA,TRBV2,TRBJ2-7,TGTGCCAGCGTCGAGGGCCGGGCCTACGAGCAGTACTTC,CASVEGRAYEQYF
TRBD2,16,NA,TRBV20-1,TRBJ2-3,TGCAGTGCCTCCTACTCCCTAGCGGGGTACTCAGATACGCAGTATTTT,CSASYSLAGYSDTQYF
TRBD2,15,NA,TRBV5-4,TRBJ2-1,TGTGCCAGCAGCTTGGTGGGACTAGCGGGACGGGAGCAGTTCTTC,CASSLVGLAGREQFF
NA,11,few,TRBV5-1,TRBJ1-6,TGCGCCAGCAGGTCGGAGGGGCCCCTCCACTTT,CASRSEGPLHF
TRBD2,16,NA,TRBV9,TRBJ2-7,TGTGCCAGCAGCGTGGGTAGCGGGGGCCCTGCTTACGAGCAGTACTTC,CASSVGSGGPAYEQYF
NA,13,NA,TRBV9,TRBJ2-3,TGTGCCAGCAGCTATCGGTTCACAGATACGCAGTATTTT,CASSYRFTDTQYF
NA,12,many,TRBV20-1,TRBJ1-2,TGCAGTGCTAGAGATGTAGGGTTGGGCTACACCTTC,CSARDVGLGYTF
TRBD2,15,many,TRBV7-2,TRBJ2-7,TGTGCCAGCAGTTTAAGACTAGCGGGGCCTTACGAGCAGTACTTC,CASSLRLAGPYEQYF
NA,15,NA,TRBV3-1,TRBJ2-3,TGTGCCAGCAGCCAAGGAAGCAGGGGCACAGATACGCAGTATTTT,CASSQGSRGTDTQYF
TRBD2,17,few,TRBV7-2,TRBJ2-2,TGTGCCAGCAGCACCCGGACTAGCGGAAAGAACACCGGGGAGCTGTTTTTT,CASSTRTSGKNTGELFF
TRBD2,17,NA,TRBV7-2,TRBJ2-2,TGTGCCAGCAGTCCTCTGAAAAGCGGGGTGAACACCGGGGAGCTGTTTTTT,CASSPLKSGVNTGELFF
TRBD2,15,NA,TRBV6-5,TRBJ2-6,TGTGCCAGCAGTTACTCCCCGGGGGGGATCAACGTCCTGACTTTC,CASSYSPGGINVLTF
TRBD2,16,few,TRBV7-9,TRBJ2-7,TGTGCCAGCAGCTTCGGGGCGGGAGGAAGTTACTACGAGCAGTACTTC,CASSFGAGGSYYEQYF
TRBD2,17,few,TRBV20-1,TRBJ2-1,TGCAGTGCTAGAACCAGCGGGGGCCCCAGCTCCTACAATGAGCAGTTCTTC,CSARTSGGPSSYNEQFF
TRBD2,19,NA,TRBV6-4,TRBJ2-1,TGTGCCAGCAGGTGGACTAGCGGGGGTAACGGTCACTCCTACAATGAGCAGTTCTTC,CASRWTSGGNGHSYNEQFF
NA,15,NA,TRBV6-1,TRBJ2-7,TGTGCCAGCACCAGGGAGGGGGCCAGCTCCTACGAGCAGTACTTC,CASTREGASSYEQYF
NA,14,few,TRBV4-3,TRBJ2-1,TGCGCCAGCAGGCCGGGACCAAGGTACAATGAGCAGTTCTTC,CASRPGPRYNEQFF
NA,17,NA,TRBV15,TRBJ2-7,TGTGCCACCAGGAAGGGTCCGGGACAAAGTACATCCTACGAGCAGTACTTC,CATRKGPGQSTSYEQYF
TRBD2,14,NA,TRBV6-2/TRBV6-3,TRBJ2-3,TGTGCCAGCTCCATTGGACTAGGTAGCGATACGCAGTATTTT,CASSIGLGSDTQYF
NA,15,few,TRBV5-1,TRBJ1-2,TGCGCCAGCAGCTTTACGGGCCAGACTAACTATGGCTACACCTTC,CASSFTGQTNYGYTF
TRBD2,13,few,TRBV6-1,TRBJ2-7,TGTGCCAGCACCGGGACTAGTTGGTACGAGCAGTACTTC,CASTGTSWYEQYF
TRBD1,14,many,TRBV7-2,TRBJ1-1,TGTGCCAGCAGCTACTCAGGACAGGGCGGTGAAGCTTTCTTT,CASSYSGQGGEAFF
NA,14,NA,TRBV7-2,TRBJ1-2,TGTGCCAGCAGCCAAAACCGTGGTCTATATGGCTACACCTTC,CASSQNRGLYGYTF
NA,14,few,TRBV3-1,TRBJ2-3,TGTGCCAGCAGCCAAGATTACCGAGGGGATACGCAGTATTTT,CASSQDYRGDTQYF
NA,12,NA,TRBV29-1,TRBJ2-1,TGCAGCGTCCAGTCGGGGACCCATGAGCAGTTCTTC,CSVQSGTHEQFF